These 18 T cell receptor beta chains originate from one sample sequenced in a study of response to subunit inactivated influenza vaccine. TCRdb re-analysed the RT-PCR reads in MiXCR, keeping a single row per CDR3 protein. Counted here are 650,000 to 800,000 distinct CDR3 sequences, approximately 15% occurring once; the ten biggest clones make up less than 7%. The specimen comprised PBMCs from blood, sampled less than 15 days before vaccination. Every receptor here comes from a man aged 45 to 65 who received an inactivated influenza vaccine.

This clonotype was seen a handful of times. The chain employs TRBV12-3 or TRBV12-4 and TRBJ1-6, with D tentatively TRBD1 (5 bases). CDR3 length: 15 residues. The germline V and J ends were trimmed by 4 bases and 7 bases, with 14 bases remaining between them. The CDR3 nucleotides are TGTGCCAGCAGTTCCGCTGGGGGGACGAATTCACCCCTCCACTTT. This codes for CASSSAGGTNSPLHF.

J is TRBJ2-6 and V is TRBV20-1; no reliable D call. This CDR3 has 16 residues. The germline gives CDR1 DFQATT, CDR2 SNEGSKA (reference sequence). With 3 bases removed from V and 0 bases from J, the gap between germline ends came to 12 bases. CDR3 bases: TGCAGTGCTAGCCCAGCTAGGAGCTCTGGGGCCAACGTCCTGACTTTC. Its protein is CSASPARSSGANVLTF.

This clonotype has only a few counts. Relative to the germline gene, one junction end is altered; a read error may explain this. V usage is TRBV5-1 and J usage is TRBJ2-2, with 8 positions matching TRBD2. The CDR3 consists of 16 residues. CDR1 is SGHRS, CDR2 YFSETQ, per germline. CDR3 coding DNA: TGCGCCAGCAGCTTGTCCGGCGGGGGGAACGCCGGGGAGCTGTTTTTT. This translates into CASSLSGGGNAGELFF.

There are a few counts of this clonotype. The CDR3 nucleotides are TGTGCCAGCAGCCAAGGTGGGGCCTTATACGAGCAGTACTTC. Its protein is CASSQGGALYEQYF. The chain couples TRBV3-1 to TRBJ2-7; TRBD1 is a possible D gene (5 bases). Between the trimmed V and J ends, which lost 1 base and 4 bases, there was a span of 11 bases. This CDR3 region has 14 residues. CDR1 and CDR2 from the germline V gene are LGHDT and YNNKEL (reference sequence).

The chain combines TRBV9 with TRBJ2-1, with D possibly TRBD1 on 5 matching bases. CDR3 length: 13 residues. Germline-derived CDR1 and CDR2 are SGDLS and YYNGEE. Trimming took 0 bases from V and 9 from J, leaving 10 bases between them. The CDR3 bases are TGTGCCAGCAGCGTAGCTAGGGGCAGTGAGCAGTTCTTC. Protein sequence: CASSVARGSEQFF. Filled out from reference TRBV9 and TRBJ2-1, the complete variable domain reads DSGVTQTPKHLITATGQRVTLRCSPRSGDLSVYWYQQSLDQGLQFLIQYYNGEERAKGNILERFSAQQFPDLHSELNLSSLELGDSALYFCASSVARGSEQFFGPGTRLTVL.

This clonotype was observed at least ten times. The chain couples TRBV7-8 to TRBJ2-7, with TRBD1 identical over 8 bases. The CDR3 covers 14 residues. V lost 3 bases to trimming and J lost 4 bases; unmatched junction nucleotides: 5. The germline V gene has CDR1 SGHVS and CDR2 FQNEAQ. CDR3 residues: CASSFGQGGYEQYF. In DNA, the CDR3 is TGTGCCAGCAGCTTTGGACAGGGTGGTTACGAGCAGTACTTC.

The V call is TRBV5-1, the J call TRBJ2-3, with 7 bases that match TRBD1. This CDR3 comprises 14 residues. V was clipped by 4 bases and J by 3 bases; unmatched bases: 5. Looked up from germline, CDR1 is SGHRS and CDR2 is YFSETQ. CDR3: CASSRDRWTDTQYF. CDR3 bases: TGCGCCAGCAGCCGGGACAGATGGACAGATACGCAGTATTTT.

This clonotype came up a few times. The chain joins TRBV12-3 or TRBV12-4 to TRBJ2-5; 12 nucleotides align to TRBD1. Germline trimming cut 5 bases from V and 5 bases from J; bases unmatched to any gene: 6. This CDR3 is built from 15 residues. CDR3 DNA sequence: TGTGCCAGCAGTGCTCCGGGACAGGGGGCCGAGACCCAGTACTTC. Its translation: CASSAPGQGAETQYF.

This chain links TRBV10-3 with TRBJ2-5; 12 bases align to TRBD2. The germline gives CDR1 ENHRY, CDR2 SYGVKD. Unmatched junction bases numbered 6, after V lost 11 bases and J lost 5 bases. The CDR3 has 13 residues. The CDR3 DNA follows: TGTGCCTCTGCTAGCGGGAGGGGGGAGACCCAGTACTTC. Residues: CASASGRGETQYF.

This clonotype was counted a few times. The chain is built from TRBV4-3 and TRBJ1-4, with D possibly being TRBD1 (5 bases). Germline CDR1 and CDR2: LGHNA and YSLEER. V shed 0 bases and J shed 4 bases, with 12 bases lying between them. This CDR3 has 16 residues. For the CDR3, the DNA is TGCGCCAGCAGCCAAGAACTCCGGGACTTTAATGAAAAACTGTTTTTT. As protein: CASSQELRDFNEKLFF.

V gene TRBV9 combines with J gene TRBJ2-5; a possible D gene is TRBD1 (5 bases). CDR1 is SGDLS and CDR2 is YYNGEE in the germline V gene. The CDR3 length is 15 residues. Deletions cut 3 bases from V and 0 bases from J, with 12 bases between. The CDR3 coding sequence is TGTGCCAGCAGCGCGACAGCTAGATACCAAGAGACCCAGTACTTC. Protein sequence: CASSATARYQETQYF.

This clonotype came up a few times. The chain combines TRBV9 with TRBJ1-1; the D gene is possibly TRBD1 (6 bases). The CDR3 runs to 16 residues. V gave up 3 bases and J gave up 1 base, with 16 bases separating them. Germline CDR1 is SGDLS and CDR2 is YYNGEE. The CDR3 bases are TGTGCCAGCAGCGCAATCACCGGGACACCGAACACTGAAGCTTTCTTT. Translation: CASSAITGTPNTEAFF.

This clonotype has just a few counts. The J gene is TRBJ1-1, the V gene TRBV11-2; D not resolved. Germline V gene data show CDR1 as SGHAT and CDR2 as FQNNGV. The V and J ends lost 0 bases and 1 base respectively, with 6 bases between them. CDR3 size: 14 residues. DNA of the CDR3: TGTGCCAGCAGCTTAGATCTCCAGAACACTGAAGCTTTCTTT. Translating gives CASSLDLQNTEAFF.

Concerning this clonotype itself: One base away lies a much larger clone, so this may be a sequencing read error. The chain employs TRBV5-1 and TRBJ2-7; weak D call: TRBD1 (6 bases). In germline, CDR1 is SGHRS, CDR2 YFSETQ. This CDR3 comprises 11 residues. CDR3 bases: TGCGCCAGCAGCTTGGAGGGGGAGCAGTCCTTC. This gives the protein CASSLEGEQSF.

This clonotype was detected only a few times. This chain uses TRBV5-5 with TRBJ2-1; the D is unclear. CDR1 and CDR2 from the germline V gene are SGHKS and YYEKEE (reference sequence). Trimming took off 0 bases at V and 4 bases at J, with 14 bases between the two ends. The CDR3 has 16 amino acids. Here the CDR3 DNA reads TGTGCCAGCAGCTTGGCCGGGTCAGTCGCTTACAATGAGCAGTTCTTC. This encodes CASSLAGSVAYNEQFF.

This clonotype was detected a few times. The rearrangement joins TRBV3-1 to TRBJ2-1; tentative D call: TRBD2 (5 bases). The CDR3 loop spans 15 amino acids. Germline V lookup: CDR1 LGHDT, CDR2 YNNKEL (reference sequence). V was clipped by 1 base and J by 4 bases, with 11 bases between them. This CDR3 reads CASSQAGISYNEQFF. For the CDR3, the DNA is TGTGCCAGCAGCCAAGCCGGGATTAGTTACAATGAGCAGTTCTTC.

The chain's CDR3 is CASSLKGGEQFF. The CDR3 DNA is TGTGCCAGCAGCTTAAAGGGGGGGGAGCAGTTCTTC. The chain combines TRBV7-2 with TRBJ2-1, with D possibly TRBD2 on 7 matching bases. Germline values: CDR1 SGHTA, CDR2 FQGNSA. Trimming pared 2 bases from V and 10 bases from J, leaving 9 bases between. The CDR3 consists of 12 residues.

This clonotype came up a few times. The chain couples TRBV2 to TRBJ2-1, with D possibly being TRBD2 (6 bases). The germline V gene encodes CDR1 SNHLY and CDR2 FYNNEI. This CDR3 has 15 residues. The V gene lost 6 bases and the J gene lost 0 bases, with 12 bases spanning the gap. The CDR3 nucleotides read TGTGCCAGCAGGGCGCTAGCGAGCTCCTACAATGAGCAGTTCTTC. The encoded protein is CASRALASSYNEQFF.